The 10 T cell receptor beta chains below were found in one sample sequenced in a study of a mutant IDH1 vaccine in newly diagnosed glioma. These TCRs are of unknown antigen specificity. Method: immunoSEQ multiplex PCR; TCRdb's copy keeps in-frame clones and lacks some. The table records around 60,000 clones, around nine tenths of them present only once. The sample's time point: week 11, during vaccination. The content of each vaccine dose was 300 ug of mutant IDH1 20-mer peptide, and topical imiquimod accompanied it. The sequences come from PBMCs, collected from a glioma patient whose treatment included an IDH1 peptide vaccine. All receptors come from a middle-aged man with glioma.

The chain is built from TRBV7-9 and TRBJ2-7; 7 bases map to TRBD1. V trimming: 7 bases; J trimming: 6 bases; junction bases outside the gene matches: 12. The CDR3 length is 14 residues. CDR1 is SEHNR and CDR2 is FQNEAQ in the germline V gene (reference sequence). CDR3 protein: CASTQGQSPTEQYF. The CDR3 DNA reads as TGTGCCAGCACCCAGGGACAGTCACCTACCGAGCAGTACTTC.

The sample holds one count of this clone. V is TRBV27 and J is TRBJ2-3; 10 bases map to TRBD2. Germline-derived CDR1 and CDR2 are MNHEY and SMNVEV (reference sequence). CDR3 size: 14 residues. The trim removed 6 bases at V and 2 bases at J, leaving 2 bases unmatched. The CDR3 reads CASRSGRVTDTQYF. DNA of the CDR3: TGTGCCAGCAGAAGCGGGAGGGTCACAGATACGCAGTATTTT.

This CDR3 reads CASSQDQGGLAGAWEQFF. CDR3 DNA: TGCGCCAGCAGCCAAGATCAAGGGGGACTAGCGGGAGCGTGGGAGCAGTTCTTC. The J gene is TRBJ2-1, the V gene TRBV4-1; TRBD2 matches 14 bases. CDR3 size: 18 residues. With V trimmed by 0 bases and J by 10 bases, 11 bases remained unmatched. The V gene's germline CDR1 is MGHRA and CDR2 YSYEKL.

The rearrangement links TRBV7-2 to TRBJ2-7; D call uncertain. The CDR3 covers 14 residues. Trimming pared 4 bases from V and 7 bases from J, leaving 17 bases between. The V gene's germline CDR1 is SGHTA and CDR2 FQGNSA. CDR3 DNA sequence: TGTGCCAGCAGCTCAATGCGGTATTCACGGGAGCAGTACTTC. Translating it yields CASSSMRYSREQYF.

The chain combines TRBV5-8 with TRBJ1-1; unclear D gene. The germline V and J ends were trimmed by 4 bases and 1 base, with 11 bases remaining between them. The CDR3 totals 14 residues. Germline V gives CDR1 SGHTS, CDR2 YDEGEE. CDR3 in DNA: TGTGCCAGCAGCCGGGGATTAAGGAACACTGAAGCTTTCTTT. The encoded protein is CASSRGLRNTEAFF.

The chain joins TRBV28 to TRBJ2-7, with a weak D call TRBD2 (6 bases). The V gene lost 5 bases and the J gene lost 0 bases, with 17 bases spanning the gap. Germline values: CDR1 MDHEN, CDR2 SYDVKM. The CDR3 spans 16 residues. For the CDR3, the DNA is TGTGCCAGCAGTCACCCGGGACTTGAAGTCTCCTACGAGCAGTACTTC. This sequence encodes CASSHPGLEVSYEQYF. The full variable domain, with the rest looked up from reference TRBV28 and TRBJ2-7, is DVKVTQSSRYLVKRTGEKVFLECVQDMDHENMFWYRQDPGLGLRLIYFSYDVKMKEKGDIPEGYSVSREKKERFSLILESASTNQTSMYLCASSHPGLEVSYEQYFGPGTRLTVT.

The chain links TRBV6-1 to TRBJ2-1, with D unresolved. Between the trimmed V and J ends, which lost 4 bases and 4 bases, there was a span of 5 bases. The CDR3 is 12 amino acids. Germline CDR1 reads MNHNS; CDR2 reads SASEGT. The CDR3, as DNA: TGTGCCAGCAGTGCGGAATACAATGAGCAGTTCTTC. Protein: CASSAEYNEQFF.

The gene calls are TRBV9 and TRBJ2-1; TRBD2 matches 10 bases. Germline lookup yields CDR1 SGDLS and CDR2 YYNGEE. V gave up 3 bases and J gave up 7 bases; unmatched junction bases: 7. The length of the CDR3 is 15 residues. CDR3 sequence reads: CASSAAGGPGNEQFF. DNA for the CDR3: TGTGCCAGCAGCGCAGCGGGAGGGCCCGGGAATGAGCAGTTCTTC.

This chain uses TRBV9 with TRBJ2-5; D gene unclear. CDR1 is SGDLS, CDR2 YYNGEE, per germline. This CDR3 has 12 amino acids. V lost 2 bases and J lost 4, with 6 bases in between. CDR3 loop: CASSVRRETQYF. CDR3 coding DNA: TGTGCCAGCAGCGTTAGGAGAGAGACCCAGTACTTC.

The chain carries TRBV19 and TRBJ1-6; D is undetermined. The germline V gene encodes CDR1 LNHDA and CDR2 SQIVND (reference sequence). CDR3 length: 13 amino acids. V lost 6 bases to trimming and J lost 12 bases, with 15 bases between them. CDR3 region: CASSPASRVPLHF. The CDR3 DNA is TGTGCCAGTAGCCCGGCGTCCCGGGTACCCCTCCACTTT.